Included here is one T cell receptor beta chain sequence, with context. This entry belongs to a study of blood T cell repertoires in COVID-19. The V end lost 1 base, the J end lost 5 bases, and 6 bases lay between the germline ends. Germline CDR1 is LGHNA and CDR2 is YNFKEQ. The CDR3 contains 13 residues. The table came from immunoSEQ multiplex PCR; TCRdb's copy has only in-frame clones and leaves some out. The sample lists about 120,000 clones; more than 70% were seen once. The clonotype comes from a man aged 60 to 75 with acute or convalescent COVID-19. The chain combines TRBV4-2 with TRBJ1-5, with D uncertain. The sequenced sample consisted of peripheral blood. The CDR3 sequence: CASSQGRDQPQHF. CDR3 bases: TGTGCCAGCAGCCAAGGTCGAGATCAGCCCCAGCATTTT.